This T cell receptor (beta chain) came from a study of shared clonotypes between healthy human individuals. The table came from immunoSEQ multiplex PCR; TCRdb's copy has only in-frame clones and leaves some out. This sample yields about 1,800,000 clones, of which less than 95% are seen a single time; around 1.2% belongs to the top ten. Notes on the study in general: Relative to memory subsets, naive subsets generally showed larger estimated richness.

The germline V gene encodes CDR1 MNHEY and CDR2 SVGAGI. Trimming removed 5 bases from V and 4 bases from J; junction bases left unmatched: 4. The CDR3 spans 13 residues. CD45RO negativity and positive selection for CCR7 defined naive CD8 cells, a population that excluded terminally differentiated effector memory CD45RA+ cells. Comment on this clone: Its specificity is not known.

This clonotype was obtained from a man between 18 and 35 years old in good health. The chain couples TRBV6-5 to TRBJ1-1; 7 bases map to TRBD1. Source material: naive CD8+ T cells sorted from blood. CDR3 sequence (DNA): TGTGCCAGCAGTCAGGGGGTAGTCACTGAAGCTTTCTTT. Encoded protein: CASSQGVVTEAFF.